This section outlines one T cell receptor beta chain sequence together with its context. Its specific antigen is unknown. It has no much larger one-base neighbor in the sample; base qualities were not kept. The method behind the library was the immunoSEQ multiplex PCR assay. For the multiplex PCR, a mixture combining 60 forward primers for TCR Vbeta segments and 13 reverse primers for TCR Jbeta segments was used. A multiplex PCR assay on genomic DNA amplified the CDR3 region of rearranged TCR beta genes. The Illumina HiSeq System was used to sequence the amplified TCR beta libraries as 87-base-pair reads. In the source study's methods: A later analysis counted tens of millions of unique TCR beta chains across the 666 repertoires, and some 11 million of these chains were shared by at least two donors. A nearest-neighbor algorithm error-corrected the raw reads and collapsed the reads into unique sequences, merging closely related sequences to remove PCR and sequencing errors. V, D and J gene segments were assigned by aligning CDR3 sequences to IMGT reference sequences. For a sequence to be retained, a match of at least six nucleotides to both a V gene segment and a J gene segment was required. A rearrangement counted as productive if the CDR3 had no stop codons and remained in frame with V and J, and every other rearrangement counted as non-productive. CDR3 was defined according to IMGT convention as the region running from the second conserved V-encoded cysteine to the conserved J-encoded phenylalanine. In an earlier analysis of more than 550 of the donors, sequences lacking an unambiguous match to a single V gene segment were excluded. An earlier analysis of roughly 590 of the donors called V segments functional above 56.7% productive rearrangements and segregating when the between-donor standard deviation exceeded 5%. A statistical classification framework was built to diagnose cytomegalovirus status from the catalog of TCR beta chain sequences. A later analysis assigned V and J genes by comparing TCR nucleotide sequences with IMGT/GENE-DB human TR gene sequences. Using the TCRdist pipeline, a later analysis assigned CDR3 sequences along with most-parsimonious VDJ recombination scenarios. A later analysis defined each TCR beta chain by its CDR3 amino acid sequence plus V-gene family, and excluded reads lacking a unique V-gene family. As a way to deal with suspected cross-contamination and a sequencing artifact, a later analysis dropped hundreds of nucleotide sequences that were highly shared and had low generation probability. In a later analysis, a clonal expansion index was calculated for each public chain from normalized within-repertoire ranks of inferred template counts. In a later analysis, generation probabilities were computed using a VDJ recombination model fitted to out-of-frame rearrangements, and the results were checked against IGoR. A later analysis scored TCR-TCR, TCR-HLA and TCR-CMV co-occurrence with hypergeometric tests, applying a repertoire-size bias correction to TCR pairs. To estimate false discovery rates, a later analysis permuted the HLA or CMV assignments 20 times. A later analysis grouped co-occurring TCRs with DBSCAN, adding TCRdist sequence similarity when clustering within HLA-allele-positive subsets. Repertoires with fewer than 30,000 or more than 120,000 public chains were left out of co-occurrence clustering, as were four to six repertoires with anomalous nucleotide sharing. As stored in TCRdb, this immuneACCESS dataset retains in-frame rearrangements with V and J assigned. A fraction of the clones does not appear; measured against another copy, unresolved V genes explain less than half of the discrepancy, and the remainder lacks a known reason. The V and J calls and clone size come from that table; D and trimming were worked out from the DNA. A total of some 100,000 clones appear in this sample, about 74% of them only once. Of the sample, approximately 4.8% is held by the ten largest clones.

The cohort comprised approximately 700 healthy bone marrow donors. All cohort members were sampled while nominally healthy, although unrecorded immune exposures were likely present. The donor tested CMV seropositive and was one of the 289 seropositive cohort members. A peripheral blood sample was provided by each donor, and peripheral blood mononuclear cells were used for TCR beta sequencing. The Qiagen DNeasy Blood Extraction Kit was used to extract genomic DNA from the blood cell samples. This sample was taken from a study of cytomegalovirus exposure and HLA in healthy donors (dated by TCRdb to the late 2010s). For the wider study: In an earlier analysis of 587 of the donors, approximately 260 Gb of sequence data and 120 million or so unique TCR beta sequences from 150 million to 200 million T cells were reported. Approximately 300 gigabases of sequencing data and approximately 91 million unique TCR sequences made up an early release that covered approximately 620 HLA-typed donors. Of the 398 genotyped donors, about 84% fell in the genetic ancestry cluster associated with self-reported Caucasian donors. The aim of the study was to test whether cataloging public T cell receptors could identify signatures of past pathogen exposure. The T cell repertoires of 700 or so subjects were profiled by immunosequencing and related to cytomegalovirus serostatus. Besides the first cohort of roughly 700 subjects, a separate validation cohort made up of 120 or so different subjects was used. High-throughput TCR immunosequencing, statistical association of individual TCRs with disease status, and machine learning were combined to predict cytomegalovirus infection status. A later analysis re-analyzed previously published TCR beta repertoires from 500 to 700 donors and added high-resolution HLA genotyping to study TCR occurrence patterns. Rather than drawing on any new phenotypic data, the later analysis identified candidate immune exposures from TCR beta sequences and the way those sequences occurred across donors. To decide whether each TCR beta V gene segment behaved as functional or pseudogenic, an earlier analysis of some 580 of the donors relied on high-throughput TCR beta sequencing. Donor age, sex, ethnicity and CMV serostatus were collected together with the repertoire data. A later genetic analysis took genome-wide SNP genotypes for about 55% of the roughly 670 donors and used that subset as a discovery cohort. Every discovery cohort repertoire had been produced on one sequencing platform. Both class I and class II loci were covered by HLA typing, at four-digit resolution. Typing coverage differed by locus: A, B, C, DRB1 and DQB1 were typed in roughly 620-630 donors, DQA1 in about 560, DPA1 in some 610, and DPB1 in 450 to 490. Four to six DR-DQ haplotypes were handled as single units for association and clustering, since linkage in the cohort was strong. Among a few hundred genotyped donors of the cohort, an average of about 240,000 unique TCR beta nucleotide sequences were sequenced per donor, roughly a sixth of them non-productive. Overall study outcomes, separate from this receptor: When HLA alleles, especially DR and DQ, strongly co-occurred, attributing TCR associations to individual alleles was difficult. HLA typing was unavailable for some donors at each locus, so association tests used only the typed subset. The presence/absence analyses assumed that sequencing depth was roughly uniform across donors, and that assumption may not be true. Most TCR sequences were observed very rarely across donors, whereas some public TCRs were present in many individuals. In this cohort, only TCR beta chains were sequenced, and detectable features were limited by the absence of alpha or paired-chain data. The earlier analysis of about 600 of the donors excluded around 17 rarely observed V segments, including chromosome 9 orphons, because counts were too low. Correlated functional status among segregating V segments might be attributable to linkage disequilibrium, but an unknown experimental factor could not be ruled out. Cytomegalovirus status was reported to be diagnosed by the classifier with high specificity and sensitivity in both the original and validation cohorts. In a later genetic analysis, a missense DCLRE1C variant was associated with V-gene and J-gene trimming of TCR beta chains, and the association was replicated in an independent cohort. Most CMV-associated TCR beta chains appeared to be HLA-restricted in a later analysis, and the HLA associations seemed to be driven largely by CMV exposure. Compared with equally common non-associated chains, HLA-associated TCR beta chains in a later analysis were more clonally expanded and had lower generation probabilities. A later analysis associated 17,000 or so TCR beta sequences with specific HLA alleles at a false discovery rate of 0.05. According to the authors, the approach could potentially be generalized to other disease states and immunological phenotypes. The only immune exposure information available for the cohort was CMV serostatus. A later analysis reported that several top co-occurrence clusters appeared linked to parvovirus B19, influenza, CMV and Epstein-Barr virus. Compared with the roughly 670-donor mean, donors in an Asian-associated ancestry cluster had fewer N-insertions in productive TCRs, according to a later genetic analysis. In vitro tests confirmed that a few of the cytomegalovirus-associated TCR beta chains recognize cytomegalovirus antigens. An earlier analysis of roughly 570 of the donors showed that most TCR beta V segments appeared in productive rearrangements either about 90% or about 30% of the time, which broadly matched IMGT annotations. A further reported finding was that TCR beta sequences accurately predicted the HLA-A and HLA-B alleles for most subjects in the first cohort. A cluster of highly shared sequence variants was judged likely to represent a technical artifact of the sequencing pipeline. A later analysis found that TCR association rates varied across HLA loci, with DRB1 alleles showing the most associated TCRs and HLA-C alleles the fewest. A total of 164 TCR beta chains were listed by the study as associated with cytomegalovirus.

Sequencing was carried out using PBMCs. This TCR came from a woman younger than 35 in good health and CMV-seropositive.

Here is the DNA: TGTGCCAGCAGCCCCCCTTCGCTAAGCGGGATCAATGAGCAGTTCTTC. This translates into CASSPPSLSGINEQFF. The sequence is built from TRBV13 and TRBJ2-1, and 7 bases in between align with TRBD2. The junction shows trimming of 5 bases on V and 6 bases on J, and the gene matches do not reach 13 bases of it. CDR1 and CDR2 are read off the germline V gene (reference sequence) as PRHDT and FYEKMQ. The CDR3 starts with the cysteine, ends with the phenylalanine, and has 16 residues. The sequence is cut down to CDR3 DNA, 48 bases in frame from base 1.